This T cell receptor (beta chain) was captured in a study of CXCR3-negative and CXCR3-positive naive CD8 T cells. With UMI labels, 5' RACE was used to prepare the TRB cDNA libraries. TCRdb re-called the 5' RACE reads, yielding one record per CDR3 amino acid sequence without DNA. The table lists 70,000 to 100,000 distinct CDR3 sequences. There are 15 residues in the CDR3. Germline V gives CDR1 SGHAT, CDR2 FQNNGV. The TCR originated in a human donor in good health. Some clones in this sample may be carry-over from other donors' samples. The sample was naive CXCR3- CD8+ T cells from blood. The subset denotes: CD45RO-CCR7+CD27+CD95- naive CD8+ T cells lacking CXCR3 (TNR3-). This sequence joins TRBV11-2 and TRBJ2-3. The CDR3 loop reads CASSLDIGNTDTQYF.